This T cell receptor beta chain was obtained from a study of blood T cells in healthy people across ages. Findings and limits, study-wide: Observed TCR beta diversity per million T cells went down as age went up. This fall followed a roughly linear course with age.

Primers used in a second PCR of roughly 7 to 11 cycles were a sample-barcoded 5' primer and a J-beta primer mix. A tag from a template-switch adaptor with 12 random nucleotides marked each cDNA molecule. CDR3-containing paired-end reads numbering at least 2.5 million came from each sample. MiXCR, applied by TCRdb to the 5' RACE reads, yields one record per CDR3 protein. The sample lists about a million distinct CDR3 sequences; roughly 51% were seen once. Samples each had at least 5.5 micrograms of total RNA extracted. Germline V gene sequence: CDR1 GTSNPN, CDR2 SVGIG (reference sequence). The germline V and J ends were trimmed by 4 bases and 7 bases, with 13 bases remaining between them. The CDR3 is 12 amino acids. Notes on this clonotype: Its specificity is not known.

The chain joins TRBV30 to TRBJ2-5; D is unresolved. What was sequenced was blood. This sequence originates from a woman between 55 and 75 years old in good health. The chain's CDR3 is CAWTSDGGTQYF. The CDR3 DNA reads TGTGCCTGGACCTCGGACGGCGGGACCCAGTACTTC.